This T cell receptor beta chain was found in a study of blood T cell repertoires in COVID-19. Study at large: From the United States, Italy and Spain came samples of acute and convalescent COVID-19. PBMCs, B-cell-depleted T cells, or T cells provided the cDNA or gDNA that made up the material.

Germline V lookup: CDR1 MNHNY, CDR2 SVGAGI (reference sequence). The length of the CDR3 is 15 residues. The ends lost 2 bases at V and 6 bases at J; junction bases unmatched: 7. In the authors' methods: Reference gene primer amplification yielded estimated nucleated cell counts. TCRdb keeps only in-frame clones here, not all; method: immunoSEQ multiplex PCR. V and J calls and clone size are copied from that table; D and trimming were computed from the DNA. The table has approximately 130,000 clones, about 83% seen once. This clone occurred a few times. The material sequenced was peripheral blood. This rearrangement joins TRBV6-6 to TRBJ1-5; TRBD1 matches 7 bases. The origin of this receptor is a human donor in a cohort sampled during active COVID-19. CDR3 nucleotides: TGTGCCAGCAGTTACGTCACAGGGGAGGTTCAGCCCCAGCATTTT. Translating it yields CASSYVTGEVQPQHF.